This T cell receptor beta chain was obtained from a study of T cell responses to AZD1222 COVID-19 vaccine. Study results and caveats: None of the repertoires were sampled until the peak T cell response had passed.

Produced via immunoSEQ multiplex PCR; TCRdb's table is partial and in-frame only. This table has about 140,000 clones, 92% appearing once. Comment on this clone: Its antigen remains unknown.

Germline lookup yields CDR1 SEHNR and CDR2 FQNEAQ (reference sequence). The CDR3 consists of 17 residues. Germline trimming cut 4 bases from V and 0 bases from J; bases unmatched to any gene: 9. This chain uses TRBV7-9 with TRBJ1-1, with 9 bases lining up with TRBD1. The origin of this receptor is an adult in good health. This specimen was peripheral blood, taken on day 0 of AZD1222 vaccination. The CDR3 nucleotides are TGTGCCAGCAGCTCCCCGGGACAGGGTTATCTGAACACTGAAGCTTTCTTT. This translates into CASSSPGQGYLNTEAFF.